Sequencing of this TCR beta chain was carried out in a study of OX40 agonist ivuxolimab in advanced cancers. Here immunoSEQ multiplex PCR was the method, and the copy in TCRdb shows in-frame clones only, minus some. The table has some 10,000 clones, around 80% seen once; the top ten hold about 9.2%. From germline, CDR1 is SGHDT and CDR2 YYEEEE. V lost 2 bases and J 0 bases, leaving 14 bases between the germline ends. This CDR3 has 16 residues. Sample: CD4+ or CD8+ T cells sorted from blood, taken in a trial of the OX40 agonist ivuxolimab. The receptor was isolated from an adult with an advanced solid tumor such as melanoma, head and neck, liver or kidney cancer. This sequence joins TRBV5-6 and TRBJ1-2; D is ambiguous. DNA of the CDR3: TGTGCCAGCAGCTTTCCCACAACGGAGTCTAACTATGGCTACACCTTC. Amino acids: CASSFPTTESNYGYTF.